The source of this T cell receptor beta chain is a study of CD8 T cells in Susac syndrome. Whole-study findings and limits: As the study acknowledged, the number of individuals in its TCR sequencing and HLA analysis was relatively small.

Deletions cut 5 bases from V and 0 bases from J, with 13 bases between. Germline V gene sequence: CDR1 SNHLY, CDR2 FYNNEI. This CDR3 is built from 15 residues. Reverse transcription of about 0.45 to 1 ug RNA was carried out with random hexamers. TCRdb re-analysed the immunoSEQ multiplex PCR reads in MiXCR, keeping a single row per CDR3 protein. The repertoire consists of about 430,000 distinct CDR3 sequences, with around 85% occurring once and the leading ten covering about 0.12%. In blood CD8+ and CD4+ T cells, TCR beta underwent sequencing. Included as multiple sclerosis controls were treatment-naive patients who had stable or active relapsing-remitting disease. Bulk CD8+ and CD4+ cells came from magnetic negative isolation; CD8+ TEMRA by FACS. Notes on this clonotype: Its antigen is currently unknown.

The sequence was collected from a human donor with multiple sclerosis. Sequences were obtained from CD8+ T cells from PBMCs. V usage is TRBV2 and J usage is TRBJ1-2, with D unresolved. CDR3 region: CASSRPVSANYGYTF. The DNA of the CDR3 is TGTGCCAGCAGTAGGCCCGTCTCAGCTAACTATGGCTACACCTTC.